Listed here is a single T cell receptor (beta chain). This clone's antigen is unknown. Nothing much larger sits one base from this clone, and base qualities are not available. CDR1 and CDR2 are drawn from the germline V gene: SGHRS, YFSETQ. From cysteine to phenylalanine, the CDR3 is 16 amino acids long. The read is trimmed to its CDR3 DNA, 48 bases read in frame from base 1. The germline ends are 16 bases apart after V is trimmed by 4 bases and J by 0 bases. One collaborating source in Seattle enrolled patients while the patients were actively infected and followed the patients over time throughout the course of disease. The collaborating institutions used their own protocols to collect whole blood in K2EDTA tubes. For TCRbeta analysis, collaborator samples were shipped as frozen whole blood, as isolated PBMCs, or as DNA extracted from either sample type. TCRbeta CDR3 regions were amplified from genomic DNA using the immunoSEQ Assay, a bias-controlled multiplex PCR. The published analysis was carried out like this. Within the assay, amplification of reference gene primers was used to estimate how many nucleated cells each sample contained. To quantify the absolute abundance of each unique TCRbeta CDR3 rearrangement, sequence reads were collapsed and filtered. For each sample, productive Simpson clonality was calculated as the square root of Simpson's diversity index over productive rearrangements. TCRdb carries this immuneACCESS record with in-frame sequences only. Its versions omit some clonotypes, under half of them owing to an unresolved V gene in the studies checked, with the rest unexplained. V and J calls and clone size follow that table, whereas D and trimming were derived from the DNA. For this sample the table gives 150,000 to 180,000 clones, of which 83% were detected only once. The ten largest clones capture around 10% of the sample.

The data are from a study of blood T cell repertoires in COVID-19 (dated by TCRdb to 2020 to 2022). Turning to the overall study: Samples covering the acute and convalescent phases of COVID-19 were provided by collaborators in the United States, Italy and Spain. The sample metadata nearly always contained a de-identified subject ID, COVID-19 status, age in years and sex. Where available, HLA class I and class II types were taken from metadata supplied by the sample provider and were not determined by assay-based typing. The repertoires were released in a freely available public database meant as a resource for research on the immune response to SARS-CoV-2. Subjects who had been exposed to COVID-19, were actively infected with it, or had recovered from it provided the deeply sampled blood TCRbeta repertoires that made up the dataset. The material from the prospective study consisted of cDNA or gDNA derived from T cells, B-cell-depleted T cells, or PBMCs. Samples came from the ongoing ImmuneRACE study (first 160 participants) plus 1,254 subjects from 6 global collaborators. Summary of the overall study and its limitations: How much clinical and demographic metadata was included differed by source and by participant, and the metadata was provided uncurated.

The V and J genes are TRBV5-1 and TRBJ1-2; the D gene is perhaps TRBD1, on 6 matching bases. Specimen: peripheral blood. The clonotype was recovered from a woman in her sixties with COVID-19, enrolled during active disease. The DNA sequence is TGCGCCAGCAGCCCTACCCCCCACAGGGCTAACTATGGCTACACCTTC. It specifies CASSPTPHRANYGYTF.